This TCR beta chain came from a study of T cell changes during pregnancy in multiple sclerosis. Method: immunoSEQ multiplex PCR; TCRdb's copy keeps in-frame clones and lacks some. The sample has approximately 50,000 clones; approximately 95% are singletons. Germline CDR1 is SGHNT and CDR2 is YENEEA. The CDR3 spans 14 residues. V was clipped by 7 bases and J by 6 bases, with 17 bases between them. The TCR sequence derives from a female donor with multiple sclerosis, enrolled in a pregnancy study. The material sequenced was CD4+ T cells from peripheral blood mononuclear cells, taken in the third trimester of pregnancy. The chain combines TRBV11-3 with TRBJ2-3; a possible D gene is TRBD1 (5 bases). CDR3 sequence (DNA): TGTGCCAGCAAAGGACACCCCTTGTTGGATACGCAGTATTTT. Protein: CASKGHPLLDTQYF.